This TCR beta chain was observed in a study of early stage breast cancer tumors. Regarding the study as a whole: Commonly generated sequences made up most enriched TCRB sequences shared between patients.

Here immunoSEQ multiplex PCR was the method, and the copy in TCRdb shows in-frame clones only, minus some. The sample gives 39,000 or so clones, around 73% of which show up once; 5.5% to 8% is in the top ten. On this clone: What it binds is unknown.

The V gene's germline CDR1 is SEHNR and CDR2 FQNEAQ (reference sequence). This CDR3 comprises 14 residues. Trimming shortened V by 1 base and J by 2 bases, and 7 bases separated the two germline ends. Material: blood. This sequence joins TRBV7-9 and TRBJ2-3, with a weak D call TRBD1 (5 bases). The source of this sequence is a person aged 50 to 59 with breast cancer. CDR3 in amino acids: CASSLGGATDTQYF. CDR3 DNA: TGTGCCAGCAGCTTAGGGGGCGCCACAGATACGCAGTATTTT.